This T cell receptor (beta chain) appears in the sequencing data of a study of T-cell memory formation after mild COVID-19 (dated by TCRdb to 2020 to 2022). With regard to the full study: TCR sequence clusters from the two donors were found to be largely donor specific. Longitudinal TCRalpha and TCRbeta repertoire sequencing tracked T-cell clones expanding and contracting after mild COVID-19 in two donors. Two young, previously healthy adult volunteers, one female and one male, were included in the cohort.

Study-wide conclusions, independent of this receptor: Clones that contracted from day 15 to 85 showed balanced CD4/CD8 phenotypes, whereas a second wave of clones that expanded from day 15 to 37 leaned towards CD4+. The study covered only a couple of mild cases, and larger cohorts including severe cases with pre-infection samples were considered necessary. Contracting CD4+ clones were found mainly in CM and EM memory subsets, while CD8+ clones were enriched in EMRA. SARS-CoV-2 specificity was not confirmed for the second-wave clones peaking on day 37. Some responding clones were detected in pre-infection memory, suggesting pre-existing cross-reactive memory T cells joined the SARS-CoV-2 response.

Ficoll-Paque density gradient centrifugation was the method used to isolate PBMCs. TCRdb lists the instrument as Illumina NovaSeq 6000. cDNA libraries for TCRalpha and TCRbeta were prepared by 5'RACE using constant-segment primers, with sample barcodes and unique molecular identifiers added. Trizol reagent was used to extract RNA from every sample. Library amplification was performed in two PCR steps, and a second sample barcode and Illumina TruSeq adapters were introduced in the second step. Sequencing of libraries was performed on an Illumina NovaSeq with 2 x 150 bp paired-end reads. For the original study's pipeline: The reads were demultiplexed and collapsed into UMI-guided consensus sequences using migec v1.2.7. Using mixcr v2.1.11, UMI consensuses were aligned to TRA and TRB V and J templates and then assembled into clonotypes. Expanded or contracted clonotypes were those called significant by both edgeR and NoisET, with noise models trained on biological replicates. For edgeR calls, the cutoffs were a false discovery rate-adjusted p below 0.01 and a log2 fold-change threshold of 1. PCA with hierarchical clustering of max-normalized trajectories of the 1000 most abundant clonotypes was used as exploratory dynamics analysis. Each responding clone was given a CD4 or CD8 phenotype based on the CD4+ and CD8+ repertoires, which had been sequenced separately. Using fastp trimming at Q25 and MiXCR clonotype assembly, TCRdb reanalyzed the public sequencing data and kept in-frame beta chains. CDR3 protein sequences are deduplicated, and each keeps its most common genes and DNA. The V and J calls shown here were made by TCRdb, not taken from the authors' results. For this sample the table gives over 250,000 distinct CDR3 sequences, of which more than 15% were detected only once. Of the sample, about a fifth is held by the ten largest clones.

This clonotype was counted only a few times. Its antigen is currently not known. No much larger clonotype is one base removed from it; base qualities were not supplied. From the cysteine through the phenylalanine, the CDR3 covers 17 amino acids. The read is trimmed to its CDR3 DNA, 51 bases read in frame from base 1. This receptor was obtained from a man younger than 30 who had mild COVID-19 (a few samples of this study predate the infection). The sample titles of this study are shuffled in the database, so cell type and time point are left out; the donor was told from shared clones. Recombination linked TRBV21-1 to TRBJ1-5. TRBV21-1 represents a pseudogene. Sequenced sample: PBMCs or a T cell subset sorted from them (not recorded which). The CDR3 is CASSKIGRVYSNQPQHF. The DNA is as follows: TGTGCCAGCAGCAAAATCGGACGAGTATATAGCAATCAGCCCCAGCATTTT.